The 13 T cell receptor beta chains in this list originate from one sample, sequenced in a study of OX40 agonist ivuxolimab in advanced cancers. This table comes from immunoSEQ multiplex PCR, and its TCRdb copy is limited to in-frame clones, with some not included. The data contain some 66,000 clones, 70% to 80% of them seen just once; the ten biggest clones take up about 1.6%. The specimen was CD4+ or CD8+ T cells sorted from blood, collected in a trial of the OX40 agonist ivuxolimab. These receptors came from an adult with an advanced solid tumor such as melanoma, head and neck, liver or kidney cancer.

The chain is built from TRBV6-6 and TRBJ2-7; 7 bases fit TRBD1. Germline CDR1 is MNHNY and CDR2 is SVGAGI (reference sequence). The V and J ends lost 2 bases and 2 bases, in that order; junction bases with no gene match: 3. CDR3 length: 14 amino acids. The CDR3 is CASSYDRVAYEQYF. The CDR3 bases are TGTGCCAGCAGTTACGACAGGGTCGCCTACGAGCAGTACTTC.

This clone has just one count. The CDR3 DNA sequence: TGTGCCAGCACCCTGGGGCGGGACACAGATACGCAGTATTTT. The encoded protein is CASTLGRDTDTQYF. This chain joins TRBV28 and TRBJ2-3; a weak D match, TRBD2 (6 bases). The CDR3 is made up of 14 amino acids. V lost 7 bases and J lost 2, with 13 bases in between. Germline lookup yields CDR1 MDHEN and CDR2 SYDVKM.

The rearrangement joins TRBV7-9 to TRBJ2-2; D unclear. Germline V CDR1 and CDR2: SEHNR, FQNEAQ (reference sequence). This CDR3 spans 15 amino acids. V lost 9 bases and J lost 0, with 14 bases in between. CDR3 nucleotide sequence: TGTGCCAGTAACGTGGGAACACCGAACACCGGGGAGCTGTTTTTT. Amino acid sequence: CASNVGTPNTGELFF.

This clone is a singleton in its sample. This sequence joins TRBV19 and TRBJ1-5, with a tentative D call TRBD1 (5 bases). The germline CDR1 and CDR2 sequences are LNHDA and SQIVND (reference sequence). The CDR3 is 16 amino acids. Trimming removed 3 bases from V and 5 bases from J, with 17 bases in between. The CDR3, as DNA: TGTGCCAGTAGTATTATCCCGGGGGAAAGGGATCAGCCCCAGCATTTT. Translation: CASSIIPGERDQPQHF.

This clone was counted once. The chain combines TRBV7-9 with TRBJ2-1, with a weak D call TRBD2 (6 bases). Trimming left V 5 bases short and J 7 bases short, with 15 bases between. The CDR3 totals 14 residues. Germline-derived CDR1 and CDR2 are SEHNR and FQNEAQ (reference sequence). Here the CDR3 reads CASSPSAGPNEQFF. DNA of the CDR3: TGTGCCAGCAGCCCAAGTGCGGGACCTAATGAGCAGTTCTTC. The variable domain in full, completed from reference TRBV7-9 and TRBJ2-1, reads DTGVSQNPRHKITKRGQNVTFRCDPISEHNRLYWYRQTLGQGPEFLTYFQNEAQLEKSRLLSDRFSAERPKGSFSTLEIQRTEQGDSAMYLCASSPSAGPNEQFFGPGTRLTVL.

This clone has only one observation. The rearrangement uses TRBV18 and TRBJ2-5, with a possible D match to TRBD1 (6 bases). V lost 3 bases and J lost 5, with 13 bases in between. The CDR3 runs to 14 residues. Germline CDR1 is KGHSH and CDR2 is LQKENI. CDR3 region: CASSPSGVRETQYF. Here the CDR3 DNA reads TGTGCCAGCTCACCGTCAGGGGTTAGGGAGACCCAGTACTTC.

J is TRBJ1-3 and V is TRBV7-8; 7 bases align to TRBD1. Germline trimming cut 7 bases from V and 7 bases from J; bases unmatched to any gene: 4. The CDR3 loop spans 12 amino acids. Germline-derived CDR1 and CDR2 are SGHVS and FQNEAQ. The CDR3 sequence: CASTPGGNTIYF. The CDR3, as DNA: TGTGCCAGCACCCCAGGGGGTAACACCATATATTTT.

The chain has TRBV4-1 and TRBJ2-7, with unresolved D. V was pared by 0 bases and J by 0 bases, with 12 bases between. CDR1 MGHRA and CDR2 YSYEKL come from the germline V gene. The CDR3 covers 16 residues. The CDR3 DNA sequence: TGCGCCAGCAGCCAAGAGTGGAAACATCGCTCCTACGAGCAGTACTTC. Translating it yields CASSQEWKHRSYEQYF.

The J gene is TRBJ1-5, the V gene TRBV6-1; 10 positions agree with TRBD1. CDR1 is MNHNS and CDR2 is SASEGT in the germline V gene. V lost 8 bases to trimming and J lost 3 bases; unmatched junction nucleotides: 7. The CDR3 consists of 15 residues. CDR3 nucleotides: TGTGCCAGCCAGACAGGGGGCAATGCCAATCAGCCCCAGCATTTT. This translates into CASQTGGNANQPQHF.

The chain combines TRBV5-1 with TRBJ1-1; TRBD1 might be the D (5 bases). Trimming removed 7 bases from V and 3 bases from J, with 16 bases in between. Germline V gene sequence: CDR1 SGHRS, CDR2 YFSETQ. The CDR3 is made up of 14 amino acids. CDR3 nucleotides: TGCGCCAGCGTGGGCCAGAGGGGATACACTGAAGCTTTCTTT. Residues: CASVGQRGYTEAFF.

This chain connects TRBV5-4 to TRBJ1-4, with TRBD1 matching 8 bases. The ends lost 2 bases at V and 8 bases at J; junction bases unmatched: 5. Germline V gene sequence: CDR1 SGHNT, CDR2 YYREEE (reference sequence). This CDR3 is 14 amino acids long. CDR3 sequence (DNA): TGTGCCAGCAGCTTCCCGGGACAGGACGAAAAACTGTTTTTT. Protein sequence: CASSFPGQDEKLFF.

The CDR3 DNA follows: TGTGCCAGCAGTTACCAGACGGGGGAGACCCAGTACTTC. Translation: CASSYQTGETQYF. The chain recombines TRBV6-6 with TRBJ2-5, with a tentative D call TRBD2 (5 bases). CDR3 length equals 13 residues. The germline gives CDR1 MNHNY, CDR2 SVGAGI (reference sequence). V shed 2 bases and J shed 5 bases, with 9 bases lying between them.

The V gene is TRBV18, the J gene TRBJ2-7; no definite D call. The germline V and J ends were trimmed by 4 bases and 4 bases, with 17 bases remaining between them. This CDR3 comprises 15 residues. Germline loops: CDR1 KGHSH, CDR2 LQKENI. The CDR3 is CASSLSRTLEYEQYF. DNA for the CDR3: TGTGCCAGCTCACTCTCAAGGACCCTGGAATACGAGCAGTACTTC.